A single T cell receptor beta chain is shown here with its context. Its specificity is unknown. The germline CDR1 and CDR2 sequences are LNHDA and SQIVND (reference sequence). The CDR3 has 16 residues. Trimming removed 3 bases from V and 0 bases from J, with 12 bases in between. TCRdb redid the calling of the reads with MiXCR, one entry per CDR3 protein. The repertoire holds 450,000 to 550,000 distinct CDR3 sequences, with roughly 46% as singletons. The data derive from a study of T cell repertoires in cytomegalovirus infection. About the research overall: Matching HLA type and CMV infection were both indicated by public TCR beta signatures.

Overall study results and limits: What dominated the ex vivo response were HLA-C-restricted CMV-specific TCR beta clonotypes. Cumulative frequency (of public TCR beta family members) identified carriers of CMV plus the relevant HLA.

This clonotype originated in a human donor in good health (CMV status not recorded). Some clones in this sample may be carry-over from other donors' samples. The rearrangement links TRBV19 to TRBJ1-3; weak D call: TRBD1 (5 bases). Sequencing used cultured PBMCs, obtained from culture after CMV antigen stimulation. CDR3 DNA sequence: TGTGCCAGTAGTATCCGCGGGGCAGACTCTGGAAACACCATATATTTT. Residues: CASSIRGADSGNTIYF.